Below are 6 T cell receptor beta chains sequenced from a single sample in a study of T-cell reconstitution after alpha-beta-depleted transplantation in children. TCRbeta library preparation incorporated unique molecular identifiers. TCRdb reprocessed the PCR reads with MiXCR, giving one entry per CDR3 protein. The sample yields some 590,000 distinct CDR3 sequences, more than 9% seen once. The source was PBMCs from the stem cell graft donor, collected from the stem cell graft. The receptors come from a human donor who donated a stem cell graft to a child with acute myeloid leukemia.

The rearrangement uses TRBV20-1 and TRBJ2-2, with D unresolved. Germline V gene sequence: CDR1 DFQATT, CDR2 SNEGSKA (reference sequence). This CDR3 comprises 12 residues. The V and J ends lost 7 bases and 1 base respectively, with 7 bases between them. CDR3 DNA sequence: TGCAGTGGTCGACGGAACACCGGGGAGCTGTTTTTT. It encodes CSGRRNTGELFF.

The gene calls are TRBV7-2 and TRBJ1-1, with TRBD1 as a possible D gene (6 bases). CDR3 size: 17 residues. Germline-derived CDR1 and CDR2 are SGHTA and FQGNSA. Trimming pared 1 base from V and 1 base from J, leaving 16 bases between. As DNA, the CDR3 is TGTGCCAGCAGCTTAGGGACAGCCCTCGAGGGGAACACTGAAGCTTTCTTT. Translation: CASSLGTALEGNTEAFF.

This clonotype has ten or more counts. Here the CDR3 DNA reads TGCAGTGCTATCGAAGGGAGCGGGAGCACAGATACGCAGTATTTT. Residues: CSAIEGSGSTDTQYF. The genes are TRBV20-1 and TRBJ2-3; D might be TRBD2 (6 bases). The CDR3 spans 15 residues. V shed 4 bases and J shed 0 bases, with 14 bases lying between them. Germline V gene sequence: CDR1 DFQATT, CDR2 SNEGSKA (reference sequence).

The chain employs TRBV12-3 or TRBV12-4 and TRBJ2-5; maybe TRBD2 (5 bases). The CDR3 extends over 15 amino acids. The ends were cut back, 2 bases at V and 1 base at J, with 11 bases in the middle. The CDR3 bases are TGTGCCAGCAGTTTAAGGCGGGCGGGCCAAGAGACCCAGTACTTC. This encodes CASSLRRAGQETQYF.

V and J are TRBV4-2 and TRBJ2-7; 12 positions agree with TRBD2. The length of the CDR3 is 17 residues. Germline-derived CDR1 and CDR2 are LGHNA and YNFKEQ. V was pared by 2 bases and J by 5 bases, with 10 bases of the junction left unmatched. The CDR3 DNA sequence: TGTGCCAGCAGCCAAAAGATCAGACTAGCGGGAGTGGACGAGCAGTACTTC. It codes for CASSQKIRLAGVDEQYF.

In its sample, this clonotype was seen once. The gene calls are TRBV12-3 or TRBV12-4 and TRBJ2-5; unclear D gene. This CDR3 has 14 residues. Trimming took 1 base from V and 7 from J, leaving 13 bases between them. CDR3: CASSLEPTSRTQYF. The DNA of the CDR3 is TGTGCCAGCAGTTTAGAACCCACCTCGAGGACCCAGTACTTC.